A selection of T cell receptor beta chains follows, all from one sample in a study of shared clonotypes between healthy human individuals. Repertoires were generated with immunoSEQ multiplex PCR, while TCRdb's copy carries only in-frame clones and drops some. The sample lists 2 million to 3 million clones; approximately 94% were seen once. The sequenced sample consisted of naive CD4+ T cells sorted from blood. Receptor source: a man between 18 and 29 years old in good health. The CDR3 runs from the conserved cysteine through the conserved F or W. A D gene is named only where the DNA matches it firmly. Clone size is not always given. Where it is, it says once, few, many or a class for expanded clones.

>NA|NA|TRBV4-1|TRBJ2-6
CASSQISSGANVLTF
TGCGCCAGCAGCCAGATAAGTTCTGGGGCCAACGTCCTGACTTTC
>NA|NA|TRBV5-1|TRBJ2-7
CASSLGVSGPAYEQYF
TGCGCCAGCAGCTTGGGGGTTAGCGGCCCCGCCTACGAGCAGTACTTC
>NA|NA|TRBV18|TRBJ2-1
CASSPRIEGSSYNEQFF
TGTGCCAGCTCACCAAGAATTGAGGGGAGCTCCTACAATGAGCAGTTCTTC
>NA|NA|TRBV28|TRBJ1-5
CAVGTDNQPQHF
TGTGCCGTCGGGACGGATAATCAGCCCCAGCATTTT
>TRBD1|NA|TRBV18|TRBJ1-4
CASSLGTGPNEKLFF
TGTGCCAGCTCACTAGGGACAGGGCCTAATGAAAAACTGTTTTTT
>TRBD1|NA|TRBV30|TRBJ2-1
CAWSTGYNEQFF
TGTGCCTGGTCGACAGGGTACAATGAGCAGTTCTTC
>NA|NA|TRBV10-3|TRBJ2-7
CATTQGFEQYF
TGTGCCACTACCCAGGGATTCGAGCAGTACTTC
>TRBD1|NA|TRBV6-1|TRBJ1-5
CASSEEAGGYSNQPQHF
TGTGCCAGCAGTGAAGAGGCAGGGGGGTATAGCAATCAGCCCCAGCATTTT
>NA|NA|TRBV25-1|TRBJ1-3
CASSGIGRSGNTIYF
TGTGCCAGCAGTGGAATAGGGAGATCTGGAAACACCATATATTTT
>TRBD2|NA|TRBV10-3|TRBJ2-6
CATGGGNVLTF
TGTGCCACTGGGGGGGGCAACGTCCTGACTTTC
>TRBD1|NA|TRBV27|TRBJ2-4
CASSLMSGGAKNIQYF
TGTGCCAGCAGTTTAATGTCAGGGGGAGCCAAAAACATTCAGTACTTC
>NA|once|TRBV6-1|TRBJ1-5
CASSDNSNQPQHF
TGTGCCAGCAGTGACAATAGCAATCAGCCCCAGCATTTT
>TRBD2|once|TRBV7-9|TRBJ2-1
CASSPPLAGGPVSEQFF
TGTGCCAGCAGCCCCCCATTGGCGGGAGGGCCAGTGAGTGAGCAGTTCTTC
>TRBD1|once|TRBV10-3|TRBJ1-3
CAISKGDSGSGNTIYF
TGTGCCATCAGCAAAGGGGACAGCGGCTCTGGAAACACCATATATTTT
>NA|NA|TRBV28|TRBJ2-5
CASSSVRETQYF
TGTGCCAGCAGTTCCGTCCGGGAGACCCAGTACTTC
>TRBD1|NA|TRBV11-2|TRBJ1-1
CASSPRTGPNTEAFF
TGTGCCAGCAGCCCCCGGACAGGACCGAACACTGAAGCTTTCTTT
>NA|NA|TRBV6-1|TRBJ2-1
CASTGANEQFF
TGTGCCAGCACAGGGGCCAATGAGCAGTTCTTC
>NA|NA|TRBV9|TRBJ1-1
CASSLGPGTEAFF
TGTGCCAGCAGCCTCGGCCCGGGGACTGAAGCTTTCTTT
>NA|NA|TRBV5-1|TRBJ2-1
CASSLDLSGRPGEQFF
TGCGCCAGCAGCTTGGATCTTAGCGGTCGTCCCGGTGAGCAGTTCTTC
>TRBD2|NA|TRBV7-2|TRBJ2-4
CASSPWRLAGEGGKNIQYF
TGTGCCAGCAGCCCCTGGCGACTAGCGGGAGAGGGCGGCAAAAACATTCAGTACTTC
>NA|NA|TRBV19|TRBJ1-6
CASKIRGTDYNSPLHF
TGTGCCAGTAAAATAAGAGGCACGGACTACAATTCACCCCTCCACTTT
>NA|NA|TRBV2|TRBJ2-2
CASKREQDTGELFF
TGTGCCAGCAAAAGGGAGCAGGACACCGGGGAGCTGTTTTTT
>TRBD2|NA|TRBV5-1|TRBJ2-5
CASSLSTASGGWVVETQYF
TGCGCCAGCAGCTTATCCACGGCTAGCGGGGGCTGGGTCGTCGAGACCCAGTACTTC
>NA|NA|TRBV19|TRBJ1-1
CASSIYQGLDTEAFF
TGTGCCAGTAGTATTTACCAGGGGCTGGACACTGAAGCTTTCTTT
>TRBD1|NA|TRBV19|TRBJ2-7
CASRPDRGNEQYF
TGTGCCAGTAGGCCGGACAGGGGCAACGAGCAGTACTTC
>TRBD2|NA|TRBV7-6|TRBJ2-5
CASSQTSGGALETQYF
TGTGCCAGCAGTCAAACTAGCGGGGGGGCCCTGGAGACCCAGTACTTC